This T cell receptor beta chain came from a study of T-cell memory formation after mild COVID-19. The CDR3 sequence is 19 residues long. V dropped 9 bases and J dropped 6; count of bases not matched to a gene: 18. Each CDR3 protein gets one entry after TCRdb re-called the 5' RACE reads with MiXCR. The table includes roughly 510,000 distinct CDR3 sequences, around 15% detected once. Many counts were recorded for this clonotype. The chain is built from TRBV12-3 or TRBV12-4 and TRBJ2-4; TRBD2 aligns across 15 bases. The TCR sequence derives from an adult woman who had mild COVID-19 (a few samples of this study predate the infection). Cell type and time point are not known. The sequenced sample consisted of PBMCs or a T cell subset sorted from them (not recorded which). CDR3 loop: CASTPGLAGGKGDGNIQYF. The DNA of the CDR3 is TGTGCCAGTACCCCGGGACTAGCGGGAGGTAAAGGGGATGGAAACATTCAGTACTTC.